The rows below give T cell receptor beta chains drawn from one sample of a study of blood T cell repertoires in COVID-19. The table came from immunoSEQ multiplex PCR; TCRdb's copy has only in-frame clones and leaves some out. Here the sample spans tens of thousands of clones, approximately 90% being singletons. Material for sequencing was peripheral blood. The receptors come from a woman of 80 years or more with active COVID-19. Each CDR3 is given without its conserved first and last residue. A D gene is named only where the DNA matches it firmly.

len: 12; d_gene: TRBD1; v_gene: TRBV11-3; j_gene: TRBJ2-3; CDR3aa: ASSRSQGAATQY
len: 15; d_gene: TRBD2; v_gene: TRBV9; j_gene: TRBJ2-3; CDR3aa: ASSAGWTSGSTDTQY
len: 11; d_gene: .; v_gene: TRBV2; j_gene: TRBJ2-3; CDR3aa: ASSVGGGSQPY
len: 10; d_gene: .; v_gene: TRBV30; j_gene: TRBJ1-1; CDR3aa: AWSVEGRAAF
len: 13; d_gene: .; v_gene: TRBV7-9; j_gene: TRBJ1-4; CDR3aa: ASSLLGVTNEKLF
len: 15; d_gene: TRBD2; v_gene: TRBV5-1; j_gene: TRBJ2-1; CDR3aa: ASSLGTSGRASNEQF
len: 13; d_gene: TRBD1; v_gene: TRBV2; j_gene: TRBJ1-2; CDR3aa: ASRGQGAANYGYT
len: 13; d_gene: .; v_gene: TRBV7-3; j_gene: TRBJ2-1; CDR3aa: ASSSRVGAVNEQF
len: 14; d_gene: TRBD2; v_gene: TRBV5-4; j_gene: TRBJ2-3; CDR3aa: ASSATSGGLSDTQY
len: 12; d_gene: .; v_gene: TRBV7-2; j_gene: TRBJ1-2; CDR3aa: ASSPVGPGYGYT
len: 16; d_gene: TRBD2; v_gene: TRBV4-1; j_gene: TRBJ2-3; CDR3aa: ASSQEPLLAGGPDTQY
len: 11; d_gene: TRBD1; v_gene: TRBV6-5; j_gene: TRBJ1-6; CDR3aa: ASSPTGVPPLH
len: 12; d_gene: .; v_gene: TRBV30; j_gene: TRBJ1-5; CDR3aa: AWTGGFGNQPQH
len: 11; d_gene: .; v_gene: TRBV7-3; j_gene: TRBJ2-1; CDR3aa: ASSRGGYNEQF
len: 11; d_gene: .; v_gene: TRBV11-1; j_gene: TRBJ1-1; CDR3aa: ASSFEVNTEAF
len: 11; d_gene: .; v_gene: TRBV28; j_gene: TRBJ1-4; CDR3aa: ASRTEGNEKLF
len: 13; d_gene: TRBD2; v_gene: TRBV7-2; j_gene: TRBJ2-2; CDR3aa: ASSRTSANTGELF
len: 12; d_gene: TRBD1; v_gene: TRBV25-1; j_gene: TRBJ2-1; CDR3aa: ASTGTGPYNEQF
len: 13; d_gene: .; v_gene: TRBV7-8; j_gene: TRBJ2-7; CDR3aa: ASSLGVLSSYEQY
len: 13; d_gene: .; v_gene: TRBV2; j_gene: TRBJ1-3; CDR3aa: ASSGTGPPGNTIY
len: 16; d_gene: .; v_gene: TRBV7-2; j_gene: TRBJ1-3; CDR3aa: ASSSRGGKGGSGNTIY
len: 15; d_gene: .; v_gene: TRBV21-1; j_gene: TRBJ1-5; CDR3aa: ASSKFFSRPGFRPQH
len: 13; d_gene: .; v_gene: TRBV6-1; j_gene: TRBJ2-3; CDR3aa: ASSEQDRNTDTQY
len: 15; d_gene: TRBD1; v_gene: TRBV9; j_gene: TRBJ1-3; CDR3aa: ASSTIGQGASGNTIY
len: 13; d_gene: .; v_gene: TRBV4-2; j_gene: TRBJ1-6; CDR3aa: ASSQVGGANSPLH
len: 13; d_gene: .; v_gene: TRBV27; j_gene: TRBJ2-3; CDR3aa: ASSLIASRGDTQY
len: 13; d_gene: .; v_gene: TRBV6-2/TRBV6-3; j_gene: TRBJ2-3; CDR3aa: ASSLGHTSTDTQY
len: 12; d_gene: .; v_gene: TRBV3-1/TRBV3-2; j_gene: TRBJ2-7; CDR3aa: ASSQDWDSYEQY
len: 16; d_gene: .; v_gene: TRBV19; j_gene: TRBJ1-4; CDR3aa: ASSITGRTGATNEKLF
len: 13; d_gene: TRBD1; v_gene: TRBV4-2; j_gene: TRBJ1-2; CDR3aa: ASSHTGGYTYGYT
len: 13; d_gene: TRBD2; v_gene: TRBV9; j_gene: TRBJ2-1; CDR3aa: ASSQTSGTYNEQF
len: 14; d_gene: .; v_gene: TRBV21-1; j_gene: TRBJ1-1; CDR3aa: ASSNMPAEASTEAF
len: 13; d_gene: .; v_gene: TRBV3-1/TRBV3-2; j_gene: TRBJ1-1; CDR3aa: ASSRTPGGATEAF
len: 13; d_gene: TRBD2; v_gene: TRBV7-8; j_gene: TRBJ2-5; CDR3aa: ASSLDTGLQETQY
len: 13; d_gene: TRBD1; v_gene: TRBV4-1; j_gene: TRBJ1-1; CDR3aa: ASSQPDRFNTEAF
len: 13; d_gene: .; v_gene: TRBV3-1/TRBV3-2; j_gene: TRBJ2-1; CDR3aa: ASSIDPGLHNEQF
len: 12; d_gene: TRBD2; v_gene: TRBV7-2; j_gene: TRBJ2-4; CDR3aa: ASSSPSGGGIQY
len: 12; d_gene: TRBD1; v_gene: TRBV3-1/TRBV3-2; j_gene: TRBJ1-6; CDR3aa: ASSRQGVASPLH
len: 15; d_gene: .; v_gene: TRBV7-9; j_gene: TRBJ2-6; CDR3aa: ASSSGFWGSGANVLT
len: 12; d_gene: .; v_gene: TRBV4-1; j_gene: TRBJ2-2; CDR3aa: ASSQGDRTGELF
len: 10; d_gene: .; v_gene: TRBV11-2; j_gene: TRBJ1-4; CDR3aa: ASSKLKEKLF
len: 10; d_gene: .; v_gene: TRBV11-1; j_gene: TRBJ2-5; CDR3aa: ASSARAGTQY
len: 12; d_gene: .; v_gene: TRBV28; j_gene: TRBJ2-7; CDR3aa: ASSFMGRSYEQY
len: 13; d_gene: .; v_gene: TRBV19; j_gene: TRBJ1-2; CDR3aa: ASSRGLPLLDGYT
len: 13; d_gene: TRBD2; v_gene: TRBV9; j_gene: TRBJ2-1; CDR3aa: ASSVVAGGANEQF
len: 10; d_gene: .; v_gene: TRBV12-3/TRBV12-4; j_gene: TRBJ1-2; CDR3aa: ASSNRTYGYT
len: 11; d_gene: .; v_gene: TRBV7-3; j_gene: TRBJ2-3; CDR3aa: ASSLLLAHTQY
len: 12; d_gene: .; v_gene: TRBV7-2; j_gene: TRBJ2-6; CDR3aa: ATGHSTGANVLT
len: 13; d_gene: TRBD2; v_gene: TRBV9; j_gene: TRBJ2-5; CDR3aa: ASSVIAGAGETQY
len: 12; d_gene: .; v_gene: TRBV19; j_gene: TRBJ1-4; CDR3aa: ASSIGRAAEKLF
len: 11; d_gene: .; v_gene: TRBV7-2; j_gene: TRBJ2-7; CDR3aa: ASSPYVSYEQY
len: 15; d_gene: TRBD2; v_gene: TRBV4-3; j_gene: TRBJ2-3; CDR3aa: ASSQDSGRAHPDTQY
len: 11; d_gene: TRBD2; v_gene: TRBV18; j_gene: TRBJ2-5; CDR3aa: ASSPLAGETQY
len: 13; d_gene: TRBD2; v_gene: TRBV19; j_gene: TRBJ2-7; CDR3aa: ASSIGLAGVYEQY
len: 13; d_gene: TRBD2; v_gene: TRBV4-3; j_gene: TRBJ2-7; CDR3aa: ASSLLTTGGYEQY